The rows below give T cell receptor beta chains drawn from one sample of a study of persistence of HIV-infected CD4 T cells. For these TCRs, the target antigens are not known. Some clones are missing from TCRdb's copy, which holds only in-frame ones; the method was immunoSEQ multiplex PCR. In the table there are 10,000 to 15,000 clones, roughly 71% of which are singletons. The sequenced sample was CD4+ T cells sorted from PBMCs after approximately 19-hour stimulation, obtained from a patient who received antiretroviral therapy. Receptors were obtained from an adult man with HIV who was CMV-seropositive. Each CDR3 is given with its conserved first and last residue. The D gene is left open where the match is weak.

>TRBJ1-6|-|TRBV5-1|14
CASTRGDGDSPLHF
>TRBJ1-6|-|TRBV10-2|14
CASSGQTNNSPLHF
>TRBJ1-6|-|TRBV4-1|16
CASSQEGTHPDSPLHF
>TRBJ2-3|-|TRBV7-3|16
CASSLNPLLQKGTQYF
>TRBJ1-5|-|TRBV9|13
CASSVSPHQPQHF
>TRBJ2-3|-|TRBV2|11
CASNDPDTQYF
>TRBJ1-2|TRBD1|TRBV10-3|13
CATGTGTNYGYTF
>TRBJ1-3|-|TRBV3-1/TRBV3-2|15
CASSTGGSSGNTIYF
>TRBJ1-4|TRBD1|TRBV2|15
CASSSTGGPNEKLFF
>TRBJ1-2|-|TRBV18|13
CASSPNREYGYTF
>TRBJ1-2|-|TRBV5-1|15
CASSWAAGLTDGYTF
>TRBJ1-2|-|TRBV5-6|12
CASSSGTYGYTF
>TRBJ1-1|-|TRBV7-9|13
CASSSTVNTEAFF
>TRBJ2-7|-|TRBV7-9|14
CASSDDRLRYEQYF
>TRBJ2-3|-|TRBV6-6|15
CASSYDRPSTDTQYF
>TRBJ2-1|-|TRBV21-1|17
CASSPQSRGRVSNEQFF
>TRBJ1-2|-|TRBV7-3|13
CASSLNRDYGYTF
>TRBJ2-2|-|TRBV5-4|15
CASSPAPRRTGELFF
>TRBJ2-2|TRBD1|TRBV5-1|18
CASSLEARTGKNTGELFF
>TRBJ1-6|TRBD1|TRBV5-1|17
CASSLRLSGQVDSPLHF
>TRBJ1-6|-|TRBV7-9|13
CASSTLYNSPLHF
>TRBJ2-7|TRBD1|TRBV5-1|15
CASSALGQGTYEQYF
>TRBJ2-1|TRBD2|TRBV18|18
CASSPKYRPSGVNNEQFF
>TRBJ1-1|TRBD1|TRBV7-3|17
CASSLEGQGGLNTEAFF
>TRBJ1-3|-|TRBV12-3/TRBV12-4|11
CASSLLWEVYF
>TRBJ1-3|-|TRBV6-5|14
CASRTTASGNTIYF
>TRBJ1-3|-|TRBV5-5|16
CASSLVPAISGNTIYF
>TRBJ1-6|-|TRBV25-1|16
CASSGIDRKAGSPLHF
>TRBJ2-3|-|TRBV5-1|16
CASSLATPRGTDTQYF
>TRBJ2-7|TRBD2|TRBV7-6|18
CASSLDPLLAGSAYEQYF
>TRBJ1-2|-|TRBV3-1/TRBV3-2|11
CASGPSYGYTF
>TRBJ2-3|TRBD2|TRBV9|17
CASSVAAGRGGTDTQYF
>TRBJ1-2|-|TRBV28|13
CASTLGPIHGYTF
>TRBJ1-5|-|TRBV5-1|13
CASSLDGNQPQHF
>TRBJ2-7|-|TRBV7-9|16
CASSLVSVGNSYEQYF
>TRBJ2-2|-|TRBV3-1/TRBV3-2|15
CASSQGRGRTGELFF
>TRBJ2-1|-|TRBV7-3|18
CASSLIHEGLIGGNEQFF
>TRBJ2-1|TRBD1|TRBV19|16
CASTPRGQGSYNEQFF
>TRBJ1-1|-|TRBV7-3|14
CASSLTPQGGVAFF
>TRBJ2-3|-|TRBV2|14
CASTLQPTTDTQYF
>TRBJ1-6|-|TRBV19|15
CASSTRTVQSSPLHF
>TRBJ2-6|-|TRBV5-1|18
CASSLEVQGLSGANVLTF
>TRBJ2-2|-|TRBV20-1|15
CSASQPGLRAGELFF
>TRBJ1-5|-|TRBV15|17
CATSREGRVDSNQPQHF
>TRBJ1-1|TRBD1|TRBV9|14
CASSATGASAEAFF
>TRBJ1-1|-|TRBV25-1|14
CASSDHQGITEAFF
>TRBJ2-2|TRBD2|TRBV27|19
CASSLGWGKGAGDTGELFF
>TRBJ2-2|TRBD1|TRBV5-1|17
CASSLGQGAQSAGELFF
>TRBJ1-4|-|TRBV24-1|15
CATSDGGRGNEKLFF
>TRBJ2-7|-|TRBV7-7|15
CASSLDGTYSYEQYF
>TRBJ1-6|-|TRBV4-1|15
CASSALDRHNSPLHF
>TRBJ1-5|-|TRBV18|16
CASSPVGPYSNQPQHF
>TRBJ1-1|-|TRBV3-1/TRBV3-2|13
CASSQSSGGEAFF
>TRBJ2-1|-|TRBV20-1|10
CSASDREQFF